The T cell receptor beta chain under discussion was sequenced for a study of tumor and adjacent non-tumor tissue in lung cancer (dated by TCRdb to the late 2010s). Turning to the overall study: By cancer type, the cohort comprised 11 to 12 adenocarcinoma patients, 2 squamous cell carcinoma patients and 1 small cell lung cancer patient. The study compared bulk TCRbeta repertoires from lung tumor tissue and matched distant non-tumor lung tissue of approximately 14 lung cancer patients. Ages among the roughly 15 patients ranged from roughly 31 to 80 years, there were approximately ten men and 5 women, and disease was at TNM stage I to III. For each patient, one tumor sample and one normal lung sample were taken, giving approximately 33 paired specimens that underwent TCRbeta CDR3 sequencing. In total, sequencing yielded 125,075,908 productive TCRbeta reads, which works out to an average of approximately 4.2 million reads per sample.

RNA was extracted from bulk unsorted tissue and checked for quality with a NanoDrop ND-1000 and an Agilent 2100. All donors had newly diagnosed lung cancer, had not received prior chemotherapy, and were admitted for thoracic surgery in China between August and November 2014. Anyone who had undergone radiotherapy or chemotherapy before, or who had another cancer at the same time, was left out of the study. Surgical tissue pieces of about 1-2.1 cm3 were preserved in RNAlater solution and stored at -80 °C until use. Study-wide findings and limitations: The cohort had only approximately 16 patients, and the authors noted that larger samples and more detailed clinical data are needed. Peripheral blood was not sequenced, so blood TCRbeta repertoires were not examined in the lung cancer patients of the study. TCR diversity (inverse Simpson) was significantly higher in tumor than in normal lung tissue (roughly 430 vs 170, P = 0.0075, Mann-Whitney U test). The top 100 clones made up a significantly larger cumulative share of the repertoire in normal lung than in tumor tissue. Neither the sequencing platform nor unique molecular identifiers are named or mentioned anywhere in the methods. Significantly higher TCR diversity was found in younger patients, and higher tumor TCR diversity was associated with shorter overall and disease-free survival.

Library preparation employed multiplex PCR. Sequencing instrument: Illumina HiSeq 2500. TCRbeta libraries were built by three rounds of nested PCR using primers (Table S4), following protocols modified from ARM-PCR. Before sequencing, PCR products of 200-500 bp were cut from the gel and purified using the QIAquick gel extraction kit. The authors processed their data as follows. Trimmomatic was used to clean the reads, FLASH merged the cleaned reads into complete CDR3 sequences, and MiTCR assigned the sequences to V(D)J germline segments. Clonal diversity was computed as the inverse Simpson's index with VDJtools. In-frame sequences without a premature stop codon were defined as productive reads. In TCRdb, the public reads were trimmed at Q25 with fastp and aligned with MiXCR, with productive beta chains retained. CDR3 protein duplicates are merged, each entry listing the most common genes and DNA. These V and J calls derive from TCRdb rather than the authors' analysis. Here the sample has tens of thousands of distinct CDR3 sequences; roughly 76% occur a single time. The leading ten clones occupy roughly 13% of the sample.

As to this clonotype: It has no known antigen specificity. One base away there is no much larger clone; base qualities are not given.

Its CDR3 holds 12 amino acids, cysteine through phenylalanine. Just CDR3 DNA is preserved here, 36 bases in frame from base 1. V sheds 3 bases and J sheds 6 bases, leaving 9 bases between their ends. CDR1 and CDR2 were assigned from the germline V gene as KGHSH and LQKENI. The clonotype was recovered from a woman aged 45 to 65 with non-small cell lung cancer. The sample consisted of lung tumor tissue. Rearrangement joined TRBV18 to TRBJ2-7, with an unclear D gene assignment. The CDR3 in this case is CASSPGLPEQYF. DNA sequence: TGTGCCAGCTCACCGGGTTTGCCCGAGCAGTACTTC.